These T cell receptor beta chains were read from a single sample in a study of T cell changes during pregnancy in multiple sclerosis. The table came from immunoSEQ multiplex PCR; TCRdb's copy has only in-frame clones and leaves some out. The sample shows about 47,000 clones, approximately 93% of them seen only once. This specimen consisted of peripheral blood, obtained in the second trimester of pregnancy. The source is a female donor with multiple sclerosis, enrolled in a pregnancy study. CDR3s include the opening cysteine and the closing phenylalanine or tryptophan. A D gene is named only where the DNA matches it firmly. Expanded clones get a size class; other rows say once, few or many, or leave the size out.

NA,TRBD2,TRBJ2-1,TRBV11-3,CASSRRTSGSTNEQFF,TGTGCCAGCAGCAGACGAACTAGCGGGAGTACCAATGAGCAGTTCTTC
NA,TRBD1,TRBJ2-7,TRBV28,CASSPGQETSYEQYF,TGTGCCAGCAGCCCAGGACAGGAGACCTCCTACGAGCAGTACTTC
NA,TRBD2,TRBJ2-3,TRBV7-2,CASSFAGTSGRADTQYF,TGTGCCAGCAGCTTCGCGGGGACTAGCGGGAGGGCAGATACGCAGTATTTT
NA,TRBD2,TRBJ2-7,TRBV18,CASSPPGLAERQYF,TGTGCCAGCTCACCACCGGGACTAGCGGAAAGACAGTACTTC
NA,TRBD1,TRBJ2-3,TRBV7-3,CASSPGQGATQYF,TGTGCCAGCAGCCCGGGACAGGGGGCCACGCAGTATTTT
NA,NA,TRBJ2-1,TRBV27,CASSLLGDRRSYNEQFF,TGTGCCAGCAGTTTACTCGGTGATAGGAGGTCCTACAATGAGCAGTTCTTC
NA,TRBD2,TRBJ2-7,TRBV25-1,CASSLTRAGAAYEQYF,TGTGCCAGCAGTCTTACTAGGGCGGGAGCGGCCTACGAGCAGTACTTC
NA,NA,TRBJ2-3,TRBV7-6,CASSSSGGRGRDTQYF,TGTGCCAGCAGCTCCTCCGGTGGCAGGGGAAGAGATACGCAGTATTTT
NA,NA,TRBJ1-2,TRBV6-6,CASTPGNELSNYGYTF,TGTGCCAGCACTCCAGGGAACGAACTATCTAACTATGGCTACACCTTC
NA,NA,TRBJ1-5,TRBV7-2,CASSLGTFPSNQPQHF,TGTGCCAGCAGCTTAGGTACATTTCCTAGCAATCAGCCCCAGCATTTT
NA,NA,TRBJ2-3,TRBV18,CASSLRQAADTQYF,TGTGCCAGCTCATTACGACAGGCCGCAGATACGCAGTATTTT
NA,TRBD1,TRBJ2-7,TRBV27,CASSFTGVDEQYF,TGTGCCAGCAGTTTTACAGGGGTCGACGAGCAGTACTTC
once,TRBD1,TRBJ2-7,TRBV28,CASRLTGQGIWEQYF,TGTGCCAGCCGTTTAACTGGACAGGGCATCTGGGAGCAGTACTTC
NA,TRBD2,TRBJ2-5,TRBV19,CASSSKAGGLKETQYF,TGTGCCAGTAGTTCCAAGGCGGGAGGGTTGAAAGAGACCCAGTACTTC
NA,NA,TRBJ1-4,TRBV9,CASSVGRMEGKLFF,TGTGCCAGCAGCGTAGGCCGGATGGAGGGAAAACTGTTTTTT
once,NA,TRBJ2-1,TRBV29-1,CSAANLQGNEQFF,TGCAGCGCCGCCAACCTCCAGGGCAATGAGCAGTTCTTC
NA,NA,TRBJ1-2,TRBV4-2,CASSQDIQGTYGYGYTF,TGTGCCAGCAGCCAAGATATCCAGGGAACCTATGGCTATGGCTACACCTTC
NA,TRBD2,TRBJ2-3,TRBV13,CASSPVRAGVVDTQYF,TGTGCCAGCAGCCCCGTAAGAGCGGGAGTGGTAGATACGCAGTATTTT
NA,NA,TRBJ1-5,TRBV27,CASSLWFREGNQPQHF,TGTGCCAGCAGTTTATGGTTCAGGGAGGGAAATCAGCCCCAGCATTTT
NA,NA,TRBJ2-7,TRBV19,CASSSPSRASGYEQYF,TGTGCCAGTAGTTCCCCCTCACGGGCCAGCGGCTACGAGCAGTACTTC
NA,NA,TRBJ2-7,TRBV4-1,CASSYAGGATYEQYF,TGCGCCAGCAGCTACGCTGGCGGGGCCACCTACGAGCAGTACTTC
NA,TRBD1,TRBJ1-4,TRBV29-1,CSVGGGTGAEKLFF,TGCAGCGTTGGAGGGGGGACAGGGGCGGAAAAACTGTTTTTT
NA,NA,TRBJ2-7,TRBV19,CASSKWGTEVSYEQYF,TGTGCCAGTAGTAAGTGGGGTACGGAGGTCTCCTACGAGCAGTACTTC
NA,NA,TRBJ2-3,TRBV11-3,CASSVTRSPDTQYF,TGTGCCAGCAGCGTCACTAGATCCCCCGATACGCAGTATTTT
NA,TRBD1,TRBJ1-2,TRBV5-6,CASSPGTGESYGYTF,TGTGCCAGCAGCCCCGGGACAGGGGAGAGCTATGGCTACACCTTC
NA,TRBD1,TRBJ1-2,TRBV2,CASSQSGQKANYGYTF,TGTGCCAGCAGTCAGTCGGGACAGAAGGCTAACTATGGCTACACCTTC
NA,NA,TRBJ2-7,TRBV7-6,CASSSEVGYEQYF,TGTGCCAGCAGCTCGGAGGTGGGATACGAGCAGTACTTC
NA,NA,TRBJ2-7,TRBV7-2,CASSPRGVSSYEQYF,TGTGCCAGCAGCCCCAGGGGAGTCTCGTCCTACGAGCAGTACTTC
NA,TRBD2,TRBJ2-1,TRBV28,CASSLSSSGLSYNEQFF,TGTGCCAGCAGTTTATCATCTAGCGGGCTTAGCTACAATGAGCAGTTCTTC
NA,TRBD2,TRBJ2-1,TRBV18,CASSPPNRLAGIGEQFF,TGTGCCAGCTCACCACCCAATAGACTAGCGGGTATCGGTGAGCAGTTCTTC
NA,TRBD1,TRBJ1-2,TRBV19,CASSFRTGGYGYTF,TGTGCCAGTAGTTTCCGGACAGGGGGCTATGGCTACACCTTC
NA,TRBD2,TRBJ2-3,TRBV4-3,CASSQGISGTGTDTQYF,TGCGCCAGCAGCCAAGGGATCAGCGGGACGGGCACAGATACGCAGTATTTT
NA,NA,TRBJ2-7,TRBV9,CASSVGTGTNYEQYF,TGTGCCAGCAGCGTAGGAACCGGGACAAACTACGAGCAGTACTTC
NA,TRBD1,TRBJ2-1,TRBV4-1,CASSQDLQDRANEQFF,TGCGCCAGCAGCCAAGATTTACAGGACAGGGCCAATGAGCAGTTCTTC
once,NA,TRBJ1-1,TRBV7-3,CASREGANTEAFF,TGTGCCAGCAGAGAGGGAGCGAACACTGAAGCTTTCTTT
NA,TRBD1,TRBJ1-2,TRBV7-2,CASSFRDSGSYTF,TGTGCCAGCAGCTTCCGGGACAGTGGGAGCTACACCTTC
NA,NA,TRBJ2-3,TRBV5-6,CASSLDRVVGDTQYF,TGTGCCAGCAGCTTGGACAGGGTGGTTGGAGATACGCAGTATTTT
NA,TRBD2,TRBJ2-7,TRBV5-4,CASSLGGRVEQYF,TGTGCCAGCAGCTTGGGCGGGAGGGTTGAGCAGTACTTC
NA,NA,TRBJ2-1,TRBV7-3,CASSLRTGIFLQAINSYNEQFF,TGTGCCAGCAGCTTAAGAACAGGGATTTTCCTTCAAGCGATTAATTCCTACAATGAGCAGTTCTTC
once,NA,TRBJ2-2,TRBV6-1,CASSEQGTGELFF,TGTGCCAGCAGTGAACAGGGCACCGGGGAGCTGTTTTTT
NA,NA,TRBJ2-5,TRBV7-9,CASSQRGLEGRTQYF,TGTGCCAGCAGCCAGAGAGGACTGGAGGGCCGGACCCAGTACTTC
NA,NA,TRBJ1-1,TRBV28,CASSAGVEAFF,TGTGCCAGCAGTGCAGGGGTTGAAGCTTTCTTT
NA,TRBD2,TRBJ2-2,TRBV6-4,CASKAGEGDTGELFF,TGTGCCAGCAAAGCGGGAGAGGGGGACACCGGGGAGCTGTTTTTT
once,TRBD2,TRBJ2-1,TRBV4-3,CASSQDNGEGFNEQFF,TGCGCCAGCAGCCAAGATAACGGGGAGGGGTTCAATGAGCAGTTCTTC
NA,NA,TRBJ1-2,TRBV6-5,CASTRLEGNYGYTF,TGTGCCAGCACCCGATTGGAGGGGAACTATGGCTACACCTTC
NA,TRBD2,TRBJ2-2,TRBV5-1,CASSLGLAGQLTGELFF,TGCGCCAGCAGCCTGGGACTAGCCGGACAACTCACCGGGGAGCTGTTTTTT
NA,TRBD1,TRBJ1-5,TRBV18,CASSPPGQGHQPQHF,TGTGCCAGCTCACCACCGGGACAGGGACATCAGCCCCAGCATTTT
NA,NA,TRBJ1-1,TRBV19,CASSIGGAYTEAFF,TGTGCCAGTAGTATTGGGGGGGCCTACACTGAAGCTTTCTTT
NA,NA,TRBJ2-3,TRBV15,CATSREEGGPTDTQYF,TGTGCCACCAGCAGAGAGGAAGGGGGACCCACAGATACGCAGTATTTT
NA,NA,TRBJ1-2,TRBV7-9,CASSSGHINYGYTF,TGTGCCAGCAGCTCCGGACACATTAACTATGGCTACACCTTC
NA,TRBD2,TRBJ2-7,TRBV7-2,CASSHVGLAGSSGEQYF,TGTGCCAGCAGCCATGTGGGACTAGCGGGAAGTAGTGGCGAGCAGTACTTC
few,NA,TRBJ1-5,TRBV25-1,CASSEFGGQPQHF,TGTGCCAGCAGTGAGTTCGGGGGTCAGCCCCAGCATTTT
NA,TRBD1,TRBJ1-1,TRBV6-4,CASRSEGQKNTEAFF,TGTGCCAGCAGGAGTGAGGGACAGAAGAACACTGAAGCTTTCTTT
NA,TRBD1,TRBJ2-5,TRBV5-1,CASTRTGGAETQYF,TGCGCCAGCACCCGGACAGGGGGCGCCGAGACCCAGTACTTC
NA,TRBD2,TRBJ2-7,TRBV28,CASGLAGRQYF,TGTGCCAGCGGACTAGCGGGCCGGCAGTACTTC
NA,NA,TRBJ1-1,TRBV19,CASNSIGRITEAFF,TGTGCCAGTAACTCCATCGGGAGGATCACTGAAGCTTTCTTT
NA,TRBD1,TRBJ2-7,TRBV28,CASSLAGTGGAIEKQYF,TGTGCCAGCAGTTTGGCCGGGACAGGGGGCGCGATCGAGAAGCAGTACTTC